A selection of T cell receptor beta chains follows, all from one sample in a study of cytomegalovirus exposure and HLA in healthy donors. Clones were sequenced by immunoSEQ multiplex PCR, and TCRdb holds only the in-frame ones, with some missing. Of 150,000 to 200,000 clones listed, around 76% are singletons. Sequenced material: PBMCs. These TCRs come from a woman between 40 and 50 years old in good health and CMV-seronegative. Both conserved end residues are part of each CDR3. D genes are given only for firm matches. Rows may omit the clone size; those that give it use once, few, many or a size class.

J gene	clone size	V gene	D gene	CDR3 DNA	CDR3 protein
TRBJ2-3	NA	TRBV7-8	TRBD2	TGTGCCAGCAGCCCGTGGACTAGCGGGACTGATACGCAGTATTTT	CASSPWTSGTDTQYF
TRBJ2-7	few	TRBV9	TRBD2	TGTGCCAGCAGCCCCCGACGAGCGGGAGCGTACGAGCAGTACTTC	CASSPRRAGAYEQYF
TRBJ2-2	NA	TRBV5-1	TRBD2	TGCGCCAGCAGCGAACAAGCGGGGCGGAACACCGGGGAGCTGTTTTTT	CASSEQAGRNTGELFF
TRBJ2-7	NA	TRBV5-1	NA	TGCGCCAGCAGCTTGGGACTGAACTCCTACGAGCAGTACTTC	CASSLGLNSYEQYF
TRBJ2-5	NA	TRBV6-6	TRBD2	TGTGCCAGTCTAGCGGGGCTGTACCAAGAGACCCAGTACTTC	CASLAGLYQETQYF
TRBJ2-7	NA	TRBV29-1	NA	TGCAGCGTTGTGGGCAGGAGGACCTACGAGCAGTACTTC	CSVVGRRTYEQYF
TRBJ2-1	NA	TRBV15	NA	TGTGCCACCAGCAGAGGAAGCGGATCCTACAATGAGCAGTTCTTC	CATSRGSGSYNEQFF
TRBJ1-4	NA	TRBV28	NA	TGTGCCAGCAGTTCCCCTGGGGGGGCAACTAATGAAAAACTGTTTTTT	CASSSPGGATNEKLFF
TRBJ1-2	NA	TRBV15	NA	TGTGCCACCAGCAGAGATAGGACTATCGGTGGCTACACCTTC	CATSRDRTIGGYTF
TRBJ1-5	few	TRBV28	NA	TGTGCCAGCTCCCGGGGTCTAGGCAATCAGCCCCAGCATTTT	CASSRGLGNQPQHF
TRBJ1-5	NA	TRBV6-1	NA	TGTGCCAGCAGTGACGGAGGGCTACAGCCCCAGCATTTT	CASSDGGLQPQHF
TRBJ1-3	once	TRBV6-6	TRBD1	TGTGCCAGCAGTTACCCAGAACAGGGGGACACCATATATTTT	CASSYPEQGDTIYF
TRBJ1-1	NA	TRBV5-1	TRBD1	TGCGCCAGCAGCTGGACAGGGGGCGAGAACACTGAAGCTTTCTTT	CASSWTGGENTEAFF
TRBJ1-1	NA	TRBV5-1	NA	TGCGCCAGCAGCTTGGCCGGGGATATGAACACTGAAGCTTTCTTT	CASSLAGDMNTEAFF
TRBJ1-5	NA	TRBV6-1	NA	TGTGCCAGCAGTGAAGGGAGGGGAGGCAATCAGCCCCAGCATTTT	CASSEGRGGNQPQHF
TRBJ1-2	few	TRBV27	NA	TGTGCCAGCAGTTTAGCGCCAGGGGACTATGGCTACACCTTC	CASSLAPGDYGYTF
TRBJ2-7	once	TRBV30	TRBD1	TGTGCCTGGGTCGACTGGACAGGGATCGGGCAGTACTTC	CAWVDWTGIGQYF
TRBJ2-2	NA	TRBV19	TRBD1	TGTGCCAGTAGACAGGGGGTCGGGGAGCTGTTTTTT	CASRQGVGELFF
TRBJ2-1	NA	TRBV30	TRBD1	TGTGCCTGGAGTACGACAGGGAATGAGCAGTTCTTC	CAWSTTGNEQFF
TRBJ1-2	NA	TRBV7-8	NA	TGTGCCAGCAGCTTAGGGGGGGGGTTAGTAAGTTATGGCTACACCTTC	CASSLGGGLVSYGYTF
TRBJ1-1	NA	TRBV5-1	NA	TGCGCCAGCAGCCTGGTAGCCGGACAAGGGAACACTGAAGCTTTCTTT	CASSLVAGQGNTEAFF
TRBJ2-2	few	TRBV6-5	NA	TGTGCCAGCCTCCGACAACCGGGAAGGGCCGGGGAGCTGTTTTTT	CASLRQPGRAGELFF
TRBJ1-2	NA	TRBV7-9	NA	TGTGCCAGCAGCTTAGGTCGCAGAGGCTACACCTTC	CASSLGRRGYTF
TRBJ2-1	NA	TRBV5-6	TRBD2	TGTGCCAGCAGAGGACTAGCGGATTACAATGAGCAGTTCTTC	CASRGLADYNEQFF
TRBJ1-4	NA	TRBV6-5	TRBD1	TGTGCCAGCCGCGGGACAGGGATAGAAAAACTGTTTTTT	CASRGTGIEKLFF
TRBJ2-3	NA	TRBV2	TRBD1	TGTGCCAGCAGTGCCGACAGGGGCGCAGATACGCAGTATTTT	CASSADRGADTQYF
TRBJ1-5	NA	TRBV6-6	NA	TGTGCCAGCAGTTTCCTCGGGACACAGCATTTT	CASSFLGTQHF
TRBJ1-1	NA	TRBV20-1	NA	TGCAGTGCTAGGGTACTGGCTGAAGCTTTCTTT	CSARVLAEAFF
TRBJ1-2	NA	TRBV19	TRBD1	TGTGCCAGTGAGGGGTGGCGACAGGGGGATGGCTACACCTTC	CASEGWRQGDGYTF
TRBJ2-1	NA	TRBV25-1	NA	TGTGCCAGCAGTGCGTACAATGAGCAGTTCTTC	CASSAYNEQFF
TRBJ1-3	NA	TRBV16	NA	TGTGCCAGCAGCCCAGGGTCTGGAAACACCATATATTTT	CASSPGSGNTIYF
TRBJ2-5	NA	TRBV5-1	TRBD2	TGCGCCAGCAGCTTGAATCTAGCGGAAGAGACCCAGTACTTC	CASSLNLAEETQYF
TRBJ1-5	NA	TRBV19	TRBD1	TGTGCCAGTAGTCTTGGGACAGGGTTTGTTCAGCCCCAGCATTTT	CASSLGTGFVQPQHF
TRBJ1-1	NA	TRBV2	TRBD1	TGTGCCAGCACCATACAGGGGCCGAACACTGAAGCTTTCTTT	CASTIQGPNTEAFF
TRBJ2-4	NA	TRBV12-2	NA	TGTGCAAGTCGCTTAAGTATCGGAGCCAAAAACATTCAGTACTTC	CASRLSIGAKNIQYF
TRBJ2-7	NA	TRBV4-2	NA	TGTGCCAGCAGCCGTGCTAGCGACTCCTACGAGCAGTACTTC	CASSRASDSYEQYF
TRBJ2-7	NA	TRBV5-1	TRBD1	TGCGCCAGCAGCATGGGACAGGGGCAGTCCTACGAGCAGTACTTC	CASSMGQGQSYEQYF
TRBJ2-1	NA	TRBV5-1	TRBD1	TGCGCCAGCAGCTTGGGGCGACAGGGGAACAATGAGCAGTTCTTC	CASSLGRQGNNEQFF
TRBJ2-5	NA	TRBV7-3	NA	TGTGCCAGCAGTCCGGGACTCCAAGAGACCCAGTACTTC	CASSPGLQETQYF
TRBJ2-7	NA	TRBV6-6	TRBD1	TGTGCCAGCAGTTACGGGACAGGGTATCCCTACGAGCAGTACTTC	CASSYGTGYPYEQYF